This entry lists 12 T cell receptor beta chains sequenced from one sample in a study of human T cells and chemical hapten exposure. Stated time point: patch test 2, 6 weeks after DPC sensitization. Treatment indicated: therapeutic diphenylcyclopropenone sensitization with weekly scalp DPC. TCRdb analysed the RACE reads with MiXCR anew, one entry per CDR3 protein. The repertoire has about 73,000 distinct CDR3 sequences, around 7.9% of them found once; the top ten carry approximately 3.5%. The sample in question was whole blood, obtained in connection with sensitization to the hapten diphenylcyclopropenone (DPC). Receptors originate from a woman in her forties or fifties with alopecia areata. Some clones in this sample may be carry-over from other donors' samples.

Ten or more counts support this clonotype. The gene calls are TRBV10-3 and TRBJ1-3; D gene ambiguous. The CDR3 loop spans 17 amino acids. V lost 3 bases and J lost 0, with 15 bases in between. The germline V gene has CDR1 ENHRY and CDR2 SYGVKD. The CDR3 reads CAISDYTPISSGNTIYF. DNA of the CDR3: TGTGCCATCAGTGACTATACACCGATAAGCTCTGGAAACACCATATATTTT.

The rearrangement links TRBV29-1 to TRBJ2-1, with 9 bases that match TRBD1. CDR3 length: 13 amino acids. After removal of 7 bases from V and 5 bases from J, the junction contained 6 bases not matched to a gene. In germline, CDR1 is SQVTM, CDR2 ANQGSEA. The DNA for the CDR3 is TGCAGCGAGTTAAGGGACAGGGACAATGAGCAGTTCTTC. Translating it yields CSELRDRDNEQFF.

The chain links TRBV2 to TRBJ2-3; no clear D gene. Germline CDR1 is SNHLY and CDR2 is FYNNEI. V lost 3 bases, J lost 8 bases, and 12 bases lay in between. This CDR3 region has 13 residues. CDR3 loop: CASSDTVPGTQYF. In nucleotides, the CDR3 is TGTGCCAGCAGTGATACTGTGCCCGGTACGCAGTATTTT.

V usage is TRBV20-1 and J usage is TRBJ1-1; 12 bases map to TRBD1. This CDR3 has 15 residues. V gave up 5 bases and J gave up 4 bases; unmatched junction bases: 8. CDR1 is DFQATT, CDR2 SNEGSKA, per germline (reference sequence). The CDR3 loop reads CSAGRDRGRLTEAFF. CDR3 coding DNA: TGCAGTGCTGGCCGGGACAGGGGGCGACTCACTGAAGCTTTCTTT.

The chain recombines TRBV2 with TRBJ1-1, with no clear D. V was pared by 4 bases and J by 0 bases, with 15 bases between. The CDR3 extends over 16 amino acids. CDR1 SNHLY and CDR2 FYNNEI come from the germline V gene. The CDR3 DNA reads as TGTGCCAGCAGTGTTGCGGTGACCGAGATGAACACTGAAGCTTTCTTT. Translated: CASSVAVTEMNTEAFF.

This clonotype has more than one count but fewer than ten. This rearrangement joins TRBV6-2 or TRBV6-3 to TRBJ2-7; TRBD1 matches 10 bases. The ends lost 6 bases at V and 4 bases at J; junction bases unmatched: 0. The germline V gene encodes CDR1 MNHEY and CDR2 SVGEGT. The CDR3 extends over 12 amino acids. DNA of the CDR3: TGTGCCAGCAGGGGACAGGGGTACGAGCAGTACTTC. Its protein is CASRGQGYEQYF.

This clonotype was counted at least ten times. V gene TRBV24-1 combines with J gene TRBJ1-2, with D hard to call. V was cut by 2 bases and J by 6 bases, with 9 bases left in between. CDR1 KGHDR and CDR2 SFDVKD come from the germline V gene. This CDR3 comprises 13 residues. Here the CDR3 DNA reads TGTGCCACCAGTGATTATACAGATCATGGCTACACCTTC. This encodes CATSDYTDHGYTF.

The V call is TRBV6-6, the J call TRBJ2-1, with TRBD1 as a possible D gene (6 bases). Germline V gives CDR1 MNHNY, CDR2 SVGAGI (reference sequence). The V gene lost 3 bases and the J gene lost 0 bases, with 12 bases spanning the gap. The CDR3 is 16 residues long. Written as DNA, the CDR3 is TGTGCCAGCAGTTATATGACAGGCAGCTCCTACAATGAGCAGTTCTTC. Its protein product is CASSYMTGSSYNEQFF.

The rearrangement links TRBV5-1 to TRBJ2-7, with D unclear. Looked up from germline, CDR1 is SGHRS and CDR2 is YFSETQ. The V end lost 0 bases, the J end lost 3 bases, and 13 bases lay between the germline ends. This CDR3 is 15 amino acids long. CDR3 coding DNA: TGCGCCAGCAGCTTGGATGGGCCGGTTTTCTACGAGCAGTACTTC. This encodes CASSLDGPVFYEQYF.

Here the CDR3 reads CASSLRSGGYTDTQYF. The CDR3 DNA reads TGTGCCAGCAGCCTCAGAAGCGGGGGGTACACAGATACGCAGTATTTT. V usage is TRBV7-9 and J usage is TRBJ2-3, with TRBD2 matching over 9 bases. In germline, CDR1 is SEHNR, CDR2 FQNEAQ (reference sequence). The CDR3 loop spans 16 amino acids. The junction had 8 bases not matched to a gene; V was cut back by 5 bases and J by 2 bases. The entire variable domain, with the rest obtained from reference TRBV7-9 and TRBJ2-3, is as follows: DTGVSQNPRHKITKRGQNVTFRCDPISEHNRLYWYRQTLGQGPEFLTYFQNEAQLEKSRLLSDRFSAERPKGSFSTLEIQRTEQGDSAMYLCASSLRSGGYTDTQYFGPGTRLTVL.

This clonotype was found many times. The V gene is TRBV7-2, the J gene TRBJ2-7; D unresolved. The germline V gene encodes CDR1 SGHTA and CDR2 FQGNSA. Trimming cost V 3 bases and J 1 base, with 7 bases left between them. The CDR3 runs to 13 residues. The CDR3 bases are TGTGCCAGCAGCTTCGGCAGTTCCTACGAGCAGTACTTC. Its protein product is CASSFGSSYEQYF.

The chain recombines TRBV10-2 with TRBJ2-3, with 7 bases lining up with TRBD2. J was trimmed by 4 bases and V by 6 bases; bases with no gene match: 16. Looked up from germline, CDR1 is WSHSY and CDR2 is SAAADI. This CDR3 region has 17 residues. In DNA, the CDR3 is TGCGCCAGCAGGGAAATACCTAGCGGTACGGCAGCAGATACGCAGTATTTT. It specifies CASREIPSGTAADTQYF.